This T cell receptor beta chain was sequenced in a study of T cells in Graves' hyperthyroidism and ophthalmopathy (dated by TCRdb to the late 2010s). Background on the whole study: Peripheral blood was collected at initial diagnosis, before any treatment. TCR V-J signatures able to tell the groups apart were searched for in a discovery cohort of 90 to 100 patients, of whom more than 40 had Graves' ophthalmopathy and 57 had stable Graves' hyperthyroidism. Prospective prediction of ophthalmopathy was tested in an independent validation cohort consisting of some 20 hyperthyroidism patients and some 15 patients who later progressed to ophthalmopathy. The 100 discovery patients were randomly split 7:3 into training and test sets. Thyroid tissue and blood T-cell repertoires from six Graves' hyperthyroidism patients were also compared in the study. After sampling, hyperthyroidism patients received methimazole starting at 30 mg daily, and ophthalmopathy patients received high-dose intravenous methylprednisolone. The paper describes TCR Vbeta CDR3 sequencing of about 140 peripheral blood samples, made up of 43 ophthalmopathy patients, roughly 75 hyperthyroidism patients and 17 progressor patients. Study-wide findings and limitations: Most expanded thyroid clonotypes (frequency above 0.001) were also detected in blood, a finding suggesting that blood repertoires may reflect thyroid immune responses. No statistical method was used to set the sample size in advance, and investigators knew the group allocation. In validation, the model predicted progression to ophthalmopathy with 65% to 71% sensitivity and around 72% specificity, a median of about 6.7 months before onset. A 13 V-J signature model separated ophthalmopathy from stable hyperthyroidism, with about 90% sensitivity and roughly 81% specificity in cross-validation and 80%/75% in testing.

This clonotype came up once. Its antigen is not yet known. No base qualities exist here, and no much larger clone lies one base off it. A solitary read yields weak support. V is shortened by 3 bases, J by 0 bases, and the region joining them spans 15 bases. Reading the germline V gene gives CDR1 MGHRA and CDR2 YSYEKL. The CDR3 measures 18 amino acids from cysteine to phenylalanine. The only DNA kept is the CDR3, 54 bases in frame from the first base. TCR beta CDR3 regions were amplified from RNA transcripts. The TCR CDR3 was subjected to a first round of RT-PCR using the HTBI primer set and the Qiagen OneStep RT-PCR kit. Libraries were constructed in a second round of multiplex PCR, after which size selection and purification were carried out. The libraries were sequenced on an Illumina HiSeq2000 using paired-end 100 bp reads. As for the authors' bioinformatics: Raw data were processed with SOAPnuke, discarding reads with adapters, uncalled bases, mean Phred below 15, or no exact constant-primer or identifier match. COPE v1.2.5 was used to merge the high-quality paired reads, and each unique nucleotide sequence was defined as a clonotype. Clonotypes were aligned to IMGT TRBV, TRBD and TRBJ reference segments using MiTCR v1.1. The analysis was restricted to V-J combinations with a frequency above 0.0001, which together covered about 99% of the repertoires. The TCS score was defined as F50 (clonal expansion) divided by E x V (chaos), with BLOSUM62-based TCRdist calculated between CDR3 peptides within each V-J. Welch's t-statistics and random forest reduced roughly 530 V-J features to some 14, which were used in a naive Bayes classifier (R e1071). The public sequencing data were trimmed at Q25 with fastp and processed into clonotypes with MiXCR by TCRdb, which kept only in-frame beta chains. Each entry merges the rows of one CDR3 protein and shows their most common DNA and genes. The V and J calls were determined by TCRdb, not by the authors. In this sample the table shows roughly 570,000 distinct CDR3 sequences, approximately 15% of which occur a single time. The ten largest clones take up under 7.5% of the sample.

Stable Graves' hyperthyroidism was defined as the absence of progression to ophthalmopathy over 18 months of follow-up. Hyperthyroidism patients were newly diagnosed, had a disease duration of under 2 months, and were aged 18 to 65 years. Any patient with an uncontrolled infection, another autoimmune disease, pregnancy or lactation was excluded. Diagnoses were based on clinical symptoms, serum thyroxine and TRAb, thyroid ultrasound and orbital computed tomography. PBMCs were separated from under 12 ml of fresh peripheral blood using Ficoll-Paque density gradient centrifugation. Total RNA was extracted with Trizol reagent, and quality was checked on an Agilent 2100 Bioanalyzer.

The chain is encoded by TRBV4-1 joined to TRBJ2-6; TRBD1 could be the D gene, as 6 bases match. The receptor's source is a woman aged 25 to 39 with Graves' hyperthyroidism. Sequenced: blood. The CDR3 region reads CASSQNGQRDSGANVLTF. The nucleotide sequence reads TGCGCCAGCAGCCAGAATGGACAGAGAGACTCTGGGGCCAACGTCCTGACTTTC.